Included here is one T cell receptor (beta chain) sequence, with context. Trimming took 2 bases from V and 3 from J, leaving 7 bases between them. This CDR3 region has 14 residues. Per germline, CDR1 SNHLY and CDR2 FYNNEI. The sample belongs to a study of shared clonotypes between healthy human individuals. Method: immunoSEQ multiplex PCR; TCRdb's copy keeps in-frame clones and lacks some. The sample includes about 600,000 clones, 70% to 80% of them seen just once. The V gene is TRBV2, the J gene TRBJ1-4; no clear D. The sample taken for sequencing was PBMCs. The TCR sequence derives from a woman in her 40s in good health. Some clones in this sample may be carry-over from other donors' samples. This CDR3 reads CASSEPRPNEKLFF. The CDR3 DNA follows: TGTGCCAGCAGTGAACCCAGGCCTAATGAAAAACTGTTTTTT.